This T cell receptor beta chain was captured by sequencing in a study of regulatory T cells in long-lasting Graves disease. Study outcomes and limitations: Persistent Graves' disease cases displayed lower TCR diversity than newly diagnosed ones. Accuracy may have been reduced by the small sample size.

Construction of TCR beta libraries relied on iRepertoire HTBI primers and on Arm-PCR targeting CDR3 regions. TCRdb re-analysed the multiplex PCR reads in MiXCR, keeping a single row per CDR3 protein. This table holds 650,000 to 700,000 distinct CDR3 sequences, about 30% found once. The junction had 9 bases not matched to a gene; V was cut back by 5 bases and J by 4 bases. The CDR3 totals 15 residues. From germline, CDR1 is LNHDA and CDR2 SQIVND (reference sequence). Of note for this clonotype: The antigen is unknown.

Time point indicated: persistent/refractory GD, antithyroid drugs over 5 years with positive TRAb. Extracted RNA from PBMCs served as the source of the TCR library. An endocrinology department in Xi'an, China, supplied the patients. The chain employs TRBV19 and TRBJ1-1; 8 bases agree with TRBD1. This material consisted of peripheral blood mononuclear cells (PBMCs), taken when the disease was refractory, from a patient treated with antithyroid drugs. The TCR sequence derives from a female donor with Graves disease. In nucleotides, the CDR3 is TGTGCCAGTAGTGGGACAGGTGGGGTGGGCACTGAAGCTTTCTTT. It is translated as CASSGTGGVGTEAFF.